The T cell receptor beta chain described here comes from a study of cytomegalovirus exposure and HLA in healthy donors (dated by TCRdb to 2016 to 2017). About the study as a whole: An earlier analysis of some 600 of the donors reported 276 Gb of sequence data and some 110 million unique TCR beta sequences obtained from approximately 180 million T cells. About 300 gigabases of sequencing data and approximately 80 million unique TCR sequences were included in an early release covering 500 to 750 HLA-typed donors. Of the 350 to 450 genotyped donors, 75% to 85% were placed in the genetic ancestry cluster associated with self-reported Caucasian donors. The study was designed to test whether signatures of past pathogen exposure could be identified by cataloging public T cell receptors. The study used immunosequencing to profile the T cell repertoires of some 600 subjects and linked those repertoires to cytomegalovirus serostatus. Along with the roughly 670-subject first cohort, a separate validation cohort of around 120 different subjects was used. The study combined high-throughput TCR immunosequencing, statistical association of individual TCRs with disease status, and machine learning to predict cytomegalovirus infection status. A later analysis re-examined previously published TCR beta repertoires from more than 550 donors and added high-resolution HLA genotyping to investigate patterns of TCR occurrence. In the later analysis, no new phenotypic data were used to find candidate immune exposures; instead, reliance was placed on TCR beta sequences and their occurrence across donors. In an earlier analysis of more than 550 of the donors, high-throughput TCR beta sequencing was used to judge whether each TCR beta V gene segment behaved as functional or pseudogenic. Alongside the repertoire data, information on donor age, sex, ethnicity and CMV serostatus was compiled. Genome-wide SNP genotypes for about three fifths of the roughly 700 donors were used in a later genetic analysis, which treated that subset as a discovery cohort. Every repertoire in the discovery cohort had been generated on one and the same sequencing platform. HLA typing covered class I and class II loci at four-digit resolution. The number of typed donors differed by locus: 629-630 for A, B, C, DRB1 and DQB1; some 540 for DQA1; 606 for DPA1; and approximately 450 for DPB1. Roughly 5 DR-DQ haplotypes were treated as single units for association and clustering because of strong linkage in the cohort. Across roughly 420 genotyped donors of the cohort, an average of about 250,000 unique TCR beta nucleotide sequences per donor were sequenced, and roughly 18% of those sequences were non-productive.

The cohort was made up of 650 to 700 healthy bone marrow donors. All cohort members were sampled while nominally healthy, although unrecorded immune exposures were likely present. The donor was CMV seronegative and was included in the group of 352 seronegative cohort members. Every donor gave a peripheral blood sample, and the peripheral blood mononuclear cells from that sample were used for TCR beta sequencing. The Qiagen DNeasy Blood Extraction Kit was used to extract genomic DNA from the blood cell samples. Receptor libraries were prepared by the immunoSEQ multiplex PCR assay. A mixture of 60 forward primers for TCR Vbeta segments and 13 reverse primers for TCR Jbeta segments was used in the multiplex PCR. Amplification of the CDR3 region of rearranged TCR beta genes was performed with a multiplex PCR assay on genomic DNA. The Illumina HiSeq System was used to sequence the amplified TCR beta libraries as 87-base-pair reads. Regarding the original processing steps: A later analysis tallied tens of millions of unique TCR beta chains across the 666 repertoires, and approximately 12 million of those chains were shared by two or more donors. A nearest-neighbor algorithm error-corrected the raw reads and collapsed the reads into unique sequences, merging closely related sequences to remove PCR and sequencing errors. To assign V, D and J gene segments, CDR3 sequences were aligned to IMGT reference sequences. For a sequence to be retained, a match of at least six nucleotides was required to both a V gene segment and a J gene segment. Rearrangements were classified as productive when the CDR3 lacked stop codons and remained in frame with V and J, and all other rearrangements were classified as non-productive. Following IMGT convention, CDR3 was defined as the stretch from the second conserved V-encoded cysteine to the conserved J-encoded phenylalanine. The earlier analysis of some 580 of the donors excluded any sequence lacking an unambiguous match to a single V gene segment. An earlier analysis of almost 600 of the donors classified V segments as functional when productive rearrangements were above 56.7% and as segregating when the standard deviation between donors was above 5%. To diagnose cytomegalovirus status from the catalog of TCR beta chain sequences, a statistical classification framework was built. In a later analysis, V and J genes were assigned by comparing TCR nucleotide sequences against IMGT/GENE-DB human TR gene sequences. The TCRdist pipeline was used in a later analysis to assign CDR3 sequences and most-parsimonious VDJ recombination scenarios. In a later analysis, every TCR beta chain was defined by the combination of its CDR3 amino acid sequence and its V-gene family, and reads without a unique V-gene family were dropped. A later analysis removed several hundred highly shared, low-generation-probability nucleotide sequences to deal with suspected cross-contamination and a sequencing artifact. A later analysis calculated a clonal expansion index for each public chain from normalized within-repertoire ranks of inferred template counts. In a later analysis, generation probabilities were computed with a VDJ recombination model fitted to out-of-frame rearrangements, and the resulting probabilities were checked against IGoR. A later analysis scored TCR-TCR, TCR-HLA and TCR-CMV co-occurrence with hypergeometric tests, applying a repertoire-size bias correction to TCR pairs. False discovery rates were estimated in a later analysis by permuting HLA or CMV assignments 20 times. A later analysis grouped co-occurring TCRs with DBSCAN, adding TCRdist sequence similarity when clustering within HLA-allele-positive subsets. Co-occurrence clustering excluded repertoires with fewer than 30,000 or more than 120,000 public chains, plus five with anomalous nucleotide sharing. TCRdb holds this immuneACCESS table with in-frame rearrangements only. Some clones are missing; in checked studies, unresolved V genes explain under half, and the rest has no known cause. That table gives V, J and clone size, and the DNA gave D and trimming. The sample includes 52,000 or so clones, with approximately 78% observed a single time. The ten largest make up over 1.1% of the sample.

With regard to this clone: Its cognate antigen has yet to be identified. No base quality values were provided; no much bigger clone lies one nucleotide off.

Paper-wide results and their limitations: The authors suggested that the approach could potentially be generalized to other disease states and immunological phenotypes. A further reported finding was that TCR beta sequences accurately predicted the HLA-A and HLA-B alleles for most subjects in the first cohort. In the study, 150 to 200 TCR beta chains were listed as associated with cytomegalovirus. The cohort was sequenced for TCR beta chains only, and without alpha or paired-chain data the features that could be detected were limited. The only immune exposure information available for the cohort was CMV serostatus. According to a later analysis, TCR association rates differed among HLA loci, with DRB1 alleles showing the most associated TCRs and HLA-C alleles showing the fewest. Cytomegalovirus status was reported to be diagnosed by the classifier with high specificity and sensitivity in both the original and validation cohorts. According to a later analysis, most CMV-associated TCR beta chains appeared to be HLA-restricted, and the HLA associations seemed to be driven largely by CMV exposure. At a false discovery rate of 0.05, a later analysis linked under 20,000 TCR beta sequences to specific HLA alleles. Several of the top co-occurrence clusters appeared to be linked to parvovirus B19, influenza, CMV and Epstein-Barr virus, according to a later analysis. In an earlier analysis of some 550 of the donors, most TCR beta V segments were observed in productive rearrangements about 87% or about 30% of the time, broadly matching IMGT annotations. A later genetic analysis associated a missense DCLRE1C variant with V-gene and J-gene trimming of TCR beta chains, and an independent cohort replicated the association. Linkage disequilibrium might explain the correlated functional status among segregating V segments, but an unknown experimental factor could not be excluded. According to a later genetic analysis, donors in an Asian-associated ancestry cluster had fewer N-insertions in productive TCRs than the approximately 670-donor mean. The sequencing pipeline was judged likely to have produced a cluster of highly shared sequence variants as a technical artifact. Because HLA typing was missing for some donors at each locus, association tests included only the typed subset. The 87-base-pair reads could not distinguish some IMGT-functional V segments, including TRBV6-2 and TRBV6-3, so those segments were excluded. Sequencing depth was assumed to be roughly uniform across donors in the presence/absence analyses, though that assumption may not hold. In a later analysis, HLA-associated TCR beta chains showed more clonal expansion and lower generation probabilities than non-associated chains that were equally common. Because counts were too low, about 15 rarely observed V segments, including chromosome 9 orphons, were left out of the earlier analysis of about 620 of the donors. Strong co-occurrence of HLA alleles, especially DR and DQ, made assigning TCR associations to individual alleles difficult. Across donors, most TCR sequences were observed very rarely, whereas some public TCRs were present in many individuals. A few of the identified cytomegalovirus-associated TCR beta chains were confirmed in vitro to be specific for cytomegalovirus antigens.

V loses 4 bases of germline sequence and J loses 6 bases, and the interval between the two ends is 16 bases. The CDR3 numbers 15 residues from cysteine through phenylalanine. CDR3 DNA is the only sequence kept; it has 45 bases, read in frame from the first base. Reading the germline V gene gives CDR1 SGHRS and CDR2 YFSETQ. The sequence derives from a female donor in good health and CMV-seronegative. The sample comprised PBMCs. Rearrangement joined TRBV5-1 to TRBJ2-2; TRBD2 might be the D gene, on 7 matching bases. The CDR3 region has the sequence CASSPRGAFAGELFF. In nucleotide form, the sequence is TGCGCCAGCAGCCCTCGGGGGGCTTTTGCCGGGGAGCTGTTTTTT. With all but the CDR3 taken from the reference TRBV5-1 and TRBJ2-2 genes, the full variable domain is: KAGVTQTPRYLIKTRGQQVTLSCSPISGHRSVSWYQQTPGQGLQFLFEYFSETQRNKGNFPGRFSGRQFSNSRSEMNVSTLELGDSALYLCASSPRGAFAGELFFGEGSRLTVL.